The sequence of this T cell receptor (beta chain) was determined in a study of cytomegalovirus exposure and HLA in healthy donors. Study overall: T cells numbering about 200 million yielded 90 million to 140 million unique TCR beta sequences in an earlier analysis.

This PCR relied on a set of 60 Vbeta primers and 13 Jbeta primers. Assay used: immunoSEQ multiplex PCR; TCRdb lists only in-frame clones, some missing. The repertoire holds 43,000 or so clones, with about 80% as singletons. A note on this clone: Its antigen is not known.

V lost 5 bases, J lost 1 base, and 17 bases lay in between. Germline assignment: CDR1 SGHTA and CDR2 FQGNSA. The CDR3 is made up of 16 amino acids. Study observations and caveats: According to the study, about 180 TCR beta chains were cytomegalovirus-associated. A later analysis revealed that TCR association rates differed between HLA loci, peaking at DRB1 and bottoming out at HLA-C.

The sample was PBMCs. The genes are TRBV7-2 and TRBJ1-1; tentatively, D is TRBD1 (5 bases). The receptor comes from a man aged 25-40 years in good health and CMV-seronegative. The CDR3 is CASSRKTRAQNTEAFF. The CDR3 DNA sequence: TGTGCCAGCAGCCGAAAGACCAGGGCCCAGAACACTGAAGCTTTCTTT.